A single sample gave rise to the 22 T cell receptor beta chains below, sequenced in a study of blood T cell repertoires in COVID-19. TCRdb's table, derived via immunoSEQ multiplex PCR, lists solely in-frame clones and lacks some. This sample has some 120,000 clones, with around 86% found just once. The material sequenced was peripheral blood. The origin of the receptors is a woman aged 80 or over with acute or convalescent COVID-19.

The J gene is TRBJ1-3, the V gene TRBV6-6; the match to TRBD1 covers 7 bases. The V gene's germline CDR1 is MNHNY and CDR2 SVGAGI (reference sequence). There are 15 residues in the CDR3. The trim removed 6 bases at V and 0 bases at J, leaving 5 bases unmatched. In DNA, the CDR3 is TGTGCCAGCAGGCAGGGACAGTTCTCTGGAAACACCATATATTTT. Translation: CASRQGQFSGNTIYF.

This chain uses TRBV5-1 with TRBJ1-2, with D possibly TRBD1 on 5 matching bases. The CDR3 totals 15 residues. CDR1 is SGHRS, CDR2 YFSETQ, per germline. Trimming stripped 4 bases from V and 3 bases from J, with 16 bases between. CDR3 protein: CASSNAGFLDYGYTF. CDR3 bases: TGCGCCAGCAGCAATGCAGGGTTTCTCGACTATGGCTACACCTTC.

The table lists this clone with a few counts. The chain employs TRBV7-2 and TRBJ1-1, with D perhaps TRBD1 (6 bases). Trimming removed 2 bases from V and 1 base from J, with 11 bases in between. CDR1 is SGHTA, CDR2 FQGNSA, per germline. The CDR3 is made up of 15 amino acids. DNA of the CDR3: TGTGCCAGCAGCTTAAGGACAGAGTGGAACACTGAAGCTTTCTTT. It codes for CASSLRTEWNTEAFF.

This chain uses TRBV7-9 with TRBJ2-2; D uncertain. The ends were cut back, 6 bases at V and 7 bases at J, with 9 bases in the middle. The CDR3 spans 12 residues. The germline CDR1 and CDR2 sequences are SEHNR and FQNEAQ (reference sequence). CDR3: CASSPGIGELFF. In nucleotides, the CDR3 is TGTGCCAGCAGTCCAGGCATCGGGGAGCTGTTTTTT.

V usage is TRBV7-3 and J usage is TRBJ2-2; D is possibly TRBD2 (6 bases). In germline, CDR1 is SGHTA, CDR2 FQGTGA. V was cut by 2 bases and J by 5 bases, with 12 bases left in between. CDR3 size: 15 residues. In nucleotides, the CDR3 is TGTGCCAGCAGCTTAGGCGGGGCCGTTACCGGGGAGCTGTTTTTT. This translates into CASSLGGAVTGELFF.

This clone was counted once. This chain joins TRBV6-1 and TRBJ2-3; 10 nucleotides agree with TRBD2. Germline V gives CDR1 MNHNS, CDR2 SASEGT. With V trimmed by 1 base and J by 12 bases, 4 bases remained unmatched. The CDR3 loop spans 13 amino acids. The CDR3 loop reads CASSEVERGGQYF. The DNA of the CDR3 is TGTGCCAGCAGTGAAGTCGAGCGGGGGGGCCAGTATTTT.

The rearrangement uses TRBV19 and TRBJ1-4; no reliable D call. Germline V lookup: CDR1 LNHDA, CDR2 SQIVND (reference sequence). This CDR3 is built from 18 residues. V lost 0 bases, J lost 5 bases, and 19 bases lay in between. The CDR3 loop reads CASSIDPGNVAINEKLFF. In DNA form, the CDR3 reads TGTGCCAGTAGTATAGATCCCGGGAATGTAGCTATAAATGAAAAACTGTTTTTT.

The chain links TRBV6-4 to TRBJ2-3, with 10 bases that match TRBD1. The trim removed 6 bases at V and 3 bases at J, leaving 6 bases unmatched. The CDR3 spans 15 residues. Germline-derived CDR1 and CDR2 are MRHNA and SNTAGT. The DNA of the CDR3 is TGTGCCAGCAGCCGACAGGGGGCGCCGACAGATACGCAGTATTTT. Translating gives CASSRQGAPTDTQYF.

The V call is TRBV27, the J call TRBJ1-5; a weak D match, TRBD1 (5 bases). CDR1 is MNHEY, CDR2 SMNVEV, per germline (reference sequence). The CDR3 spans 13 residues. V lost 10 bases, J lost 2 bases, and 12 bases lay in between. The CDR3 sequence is CAIGGLGNQPQHF. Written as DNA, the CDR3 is TGTGCCATCGGGGGTTTGGGCAATCAGCCCCAGCATTTT.

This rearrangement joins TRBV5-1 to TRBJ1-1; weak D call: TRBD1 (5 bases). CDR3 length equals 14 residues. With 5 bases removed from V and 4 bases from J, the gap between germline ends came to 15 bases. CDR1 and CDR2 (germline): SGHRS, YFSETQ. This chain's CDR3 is CASRTEGISTEAFF. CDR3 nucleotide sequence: TGCGCCAGCAGAACGGAGGGGATCAGCACTGAAGCTTTCTTT. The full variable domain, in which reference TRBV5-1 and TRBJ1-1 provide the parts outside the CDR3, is KAGVTQTPRYLIKTRGQQVTLSCSPISGHRSVSWYQQTPGQGLQFLFEYFSETQRNKGNFPGRFSGRQFSNSRSEMNVSTLELGDSALYLCASRTEGISTEAFFGQGTRLTVV.

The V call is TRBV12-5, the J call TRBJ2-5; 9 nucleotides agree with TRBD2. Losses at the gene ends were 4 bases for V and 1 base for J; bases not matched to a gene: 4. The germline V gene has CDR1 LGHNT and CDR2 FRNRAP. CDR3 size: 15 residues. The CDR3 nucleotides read TGTGCTAGTGGTTACCAAGCGGGGGGCCAAGAGACCCAGTACTTC. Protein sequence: CASGYQAGGQETQYF.

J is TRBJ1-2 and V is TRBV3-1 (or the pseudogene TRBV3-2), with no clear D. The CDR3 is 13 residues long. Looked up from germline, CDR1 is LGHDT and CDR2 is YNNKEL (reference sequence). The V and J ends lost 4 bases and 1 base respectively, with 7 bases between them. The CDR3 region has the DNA TGTGCCAGCAGCCGCGGGAGTAACTATGGCTACACCTTC. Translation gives CASSRGSNYGYTF.

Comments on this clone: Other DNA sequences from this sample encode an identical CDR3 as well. CDR3 region: CASSLDGNQPQHF. DNA for the CDR3: TGCGCCAGCAGCTTGGACGGGAATCAGCCCCAGCATTTT. The chain has TRBV5-1 and TRBJ1-5; D call uncertain. Germline CDR1 reads SGHRS; CDR2 reads YFSETQ. This CDR3 contains 13 residues. The V and J ends lost 0 bases and 4 bases respectively, with 5 bases between them. The entire variable domain, with the rest obtained from reference TRBV5-1 and TRBJ1-5, is as follows: KAGVTQTPRYLIKTRGQQVTLSCSPISGHRSVSWYQQTPGQGLQFLFEYFSETQRNKGNFPGRFSGRQFSNSRSEMNVSTLELGDSALYLCASSLDGNQPQHFGDGTRLSIL.

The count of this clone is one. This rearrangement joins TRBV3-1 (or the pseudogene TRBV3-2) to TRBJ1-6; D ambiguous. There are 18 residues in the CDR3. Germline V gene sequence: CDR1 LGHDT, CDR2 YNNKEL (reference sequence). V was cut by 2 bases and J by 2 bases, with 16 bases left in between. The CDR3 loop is CASSQLGVLRTYNSPLHF. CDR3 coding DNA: TGTGCCAGCAGCCAACTGGGCGTATTAAGGACCTATAATTCACCCCTCCACTTT.

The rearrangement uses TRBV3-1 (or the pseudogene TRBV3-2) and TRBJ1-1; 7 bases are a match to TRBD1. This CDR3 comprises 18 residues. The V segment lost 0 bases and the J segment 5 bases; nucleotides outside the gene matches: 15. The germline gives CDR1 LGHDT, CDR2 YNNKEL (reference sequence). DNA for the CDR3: TGTGCCAGCAGCCAAGATTGGGGCGACAGGGCGGGTGGGACTGAAGCTTTCTTT. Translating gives CASSQDWGDRAGGTEAFF.

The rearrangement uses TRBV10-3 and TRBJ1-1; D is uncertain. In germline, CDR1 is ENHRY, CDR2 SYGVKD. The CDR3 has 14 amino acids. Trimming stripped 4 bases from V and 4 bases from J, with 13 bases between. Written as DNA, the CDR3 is TGTGCCATCAGTGTGAATGGGAGGTCCACTGAAGCTTTCTTT. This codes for CAISVNGRSTEAFF.

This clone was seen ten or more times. CDR3 in amino acids: CASSQDWTGASPLHF. As DNA, the CDR3 is TGTGCCAGCAGCCAAGATTGGACAGGGGCTTCACCCCTCCACTTT. The V call is TRBV3-1 (or the pseudogene TRBV3-2), the J call TRBJ1-6; 9 bases are shared with TRBD1. The CDR3 is 15 amino acids. From germline, CDR1 is LGHDT and CDR2 YNNKEL (reference sequence). The V gene end was trimmed by 0 bases and the J gene end by 9 bases; junction bases not matched to a gene: 3.

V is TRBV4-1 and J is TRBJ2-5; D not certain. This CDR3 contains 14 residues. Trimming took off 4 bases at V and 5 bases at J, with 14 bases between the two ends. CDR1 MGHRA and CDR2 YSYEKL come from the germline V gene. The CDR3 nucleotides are TGCGCCAGCAGCCCTCGCCCAGCCGGGGAGACCCAGTACTTC. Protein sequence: CASSPRPAGETQYF.

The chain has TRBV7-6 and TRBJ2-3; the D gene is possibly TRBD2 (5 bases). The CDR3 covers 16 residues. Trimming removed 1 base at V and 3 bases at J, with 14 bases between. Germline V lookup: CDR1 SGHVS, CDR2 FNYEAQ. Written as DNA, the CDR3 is TGTGCCAGCAGCTTAGTAGCGACACGGTTGACAGATACGCAGTATTTT. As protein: CASSLVATRLTDTQYF. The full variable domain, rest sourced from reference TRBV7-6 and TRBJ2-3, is GAGVSQSPRYKVTKRGQDVALRCDPISGHVSLYWYRQALGQGPEFLTYFNYEAQQDKSGLPNDRFSAERPEGSISTLTIQRTEQRDSAMYRCASSLVATRLTDTQYFGPGTRLTVL.

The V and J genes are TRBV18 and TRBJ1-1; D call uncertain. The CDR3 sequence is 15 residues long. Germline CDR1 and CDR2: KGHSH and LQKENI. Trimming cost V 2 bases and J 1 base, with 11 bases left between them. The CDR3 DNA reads TGTGCCAGCTCACCATATGCGACTGCGAACACTGAAGCTTTCTTT. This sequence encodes CASSPYATANTEAFF.

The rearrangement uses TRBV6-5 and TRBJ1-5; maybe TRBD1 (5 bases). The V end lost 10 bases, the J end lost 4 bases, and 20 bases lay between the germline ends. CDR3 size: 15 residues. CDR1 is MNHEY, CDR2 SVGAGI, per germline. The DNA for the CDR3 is TGTGCCACTTCCCGCACTGGGGCTTTAAATCAGCCCCAGCATTTT. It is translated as CATSRTGALNQPQHF.

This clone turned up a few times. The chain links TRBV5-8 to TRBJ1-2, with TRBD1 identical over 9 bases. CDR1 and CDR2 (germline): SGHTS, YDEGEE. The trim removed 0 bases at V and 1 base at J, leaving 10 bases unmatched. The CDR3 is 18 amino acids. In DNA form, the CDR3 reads TGTGCCAGCAGCTTGGAAGGGACAGGGTCGACTTTTAACTATGGCTACACCTTC. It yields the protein CASSLEGTGSTFNYGYTF.